This entry concerns a single T cell receptor (beta chain). Trimming shortened V by 1 base and J by 1 base, and 10 bases separated the two germline ends. This CDR3 has 15 amino acids. Germline lookup yields CDR1 SGHTA and CDR2 FQGNSA. A J-beta primer mix and a sample-barcoded 5' primer were used in a second PCR of about 7 to 12 cycles. Every individual sample yielded 2.5 million or more paired-end reads (each containing CDR3). Via MiXCR, TCRdb re-called the 5' RACE reads, giving one row per CDR3 protein. Of 1.5 million to 2 million distinct CDR3 sequences in the sample, roughly 49% were seen once. This entry is derived from a study of blood T cells in healthy people across ages.

This TCR was sampled from a woman aged 40-49 years in good health. The chain joins TRBV7-2 to TRBJ2-5, with D possibly TRBD2 on 5 matching bases. The sequenced sample was blood. In DNA, the CDR3 is TGTGCCAGCAGCTTAGTTCCCCTAGCCCAAGAGACCCAGTACTTC. Amino acids: CASSLVPLAQETQYF. The full variable domain, in which reference TRBV7-2 and TRBJ2-5 provide the parts outside the CDR3, is GAGVSQSPSNKVTEKGKDVELRCDPISGHTALYWYRQSLGQGLEFLIYFQGNSAPDKSGLPSDRFSAERTGGSVSTLTIQRTQQEDSAVYLCASSLVPLAQETQYFGPGTRLLVL.